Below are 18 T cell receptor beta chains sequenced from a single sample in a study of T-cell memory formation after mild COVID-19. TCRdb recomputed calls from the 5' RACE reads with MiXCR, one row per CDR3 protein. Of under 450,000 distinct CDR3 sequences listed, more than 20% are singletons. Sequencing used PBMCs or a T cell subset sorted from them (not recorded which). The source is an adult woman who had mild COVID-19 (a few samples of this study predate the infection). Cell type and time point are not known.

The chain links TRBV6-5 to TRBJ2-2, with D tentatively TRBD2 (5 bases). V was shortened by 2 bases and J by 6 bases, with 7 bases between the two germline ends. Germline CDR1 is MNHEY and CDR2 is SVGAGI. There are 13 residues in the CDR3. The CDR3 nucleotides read TGTGCCAGCAGTTACGAGGGTCCCGGGGAGCTGTTTTTT. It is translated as CASSYEGPGELFF.

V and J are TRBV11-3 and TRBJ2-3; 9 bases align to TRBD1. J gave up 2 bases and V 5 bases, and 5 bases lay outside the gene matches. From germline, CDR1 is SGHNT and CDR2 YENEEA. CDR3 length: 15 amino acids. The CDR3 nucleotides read TGTGCCAGCAGCCGACAGGGGGGCAACACAGATACGCAGTATTTT. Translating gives CASSRQGGNTDTQYF.

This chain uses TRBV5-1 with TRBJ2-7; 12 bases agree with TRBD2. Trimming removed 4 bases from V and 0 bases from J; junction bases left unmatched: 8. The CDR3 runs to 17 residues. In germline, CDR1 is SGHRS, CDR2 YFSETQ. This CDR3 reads CASSIGLAGMSSYEQYF. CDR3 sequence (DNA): TGCGCCAGCAGCATCGGACTAGCGGGGATGAGCTCCTACGAGCAGTACTTC. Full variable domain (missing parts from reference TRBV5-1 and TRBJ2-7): KAGVTQTPRYLIKTRGQQVTLSCSPISGHRSVSWYQQTPGQGLQFLFEYFSETQRNKGNFPGRFSGRQFSNSRSEMNVSTLELGDSALYLCASSIGLAGMSSYEQYFGPGTRLTVT.

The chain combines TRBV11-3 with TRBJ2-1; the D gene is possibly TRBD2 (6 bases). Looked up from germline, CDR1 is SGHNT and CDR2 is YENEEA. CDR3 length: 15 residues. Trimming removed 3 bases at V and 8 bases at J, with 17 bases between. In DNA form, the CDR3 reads TGTGCCAGCAGCTTGGCGTTAACTAGCCCGCATGAGCAGTTCTTC. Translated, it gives CASSLALTSPHEQFF.

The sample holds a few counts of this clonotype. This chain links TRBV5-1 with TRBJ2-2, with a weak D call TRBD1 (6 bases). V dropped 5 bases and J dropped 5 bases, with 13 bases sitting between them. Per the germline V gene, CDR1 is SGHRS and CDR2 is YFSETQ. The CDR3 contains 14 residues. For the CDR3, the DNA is TGCGCCAGCAGTACAGGGCTAATAACCGGGGAGCTGTTTTTT. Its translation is CASSTGLITGELFF.

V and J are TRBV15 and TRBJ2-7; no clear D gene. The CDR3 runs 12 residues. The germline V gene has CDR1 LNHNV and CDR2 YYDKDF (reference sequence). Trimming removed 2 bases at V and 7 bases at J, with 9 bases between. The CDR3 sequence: CATSRKFGEQYF. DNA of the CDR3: TGTGCCACCAGCAGAAAGTTCGGGGAGCAGTACTTC.

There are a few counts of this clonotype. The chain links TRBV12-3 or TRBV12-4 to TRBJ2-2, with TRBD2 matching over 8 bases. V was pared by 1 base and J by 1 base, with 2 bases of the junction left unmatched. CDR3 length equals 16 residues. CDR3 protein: CASSLGLARNTGELFF. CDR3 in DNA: TGTGCCAGCAGTTTAGGACTAGCGCGGAACACCGGGGAGCTGTTTTTT.

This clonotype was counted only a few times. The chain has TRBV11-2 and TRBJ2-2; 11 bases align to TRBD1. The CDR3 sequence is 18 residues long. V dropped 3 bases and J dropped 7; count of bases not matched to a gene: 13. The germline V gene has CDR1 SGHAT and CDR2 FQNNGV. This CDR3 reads CASSFQDRGQDRGGELFF. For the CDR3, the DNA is TGTGCCAGCAGCTTTCAGGACAGGGGGCAGGATCGTGGCGGGGAGCTGTTTTTT.

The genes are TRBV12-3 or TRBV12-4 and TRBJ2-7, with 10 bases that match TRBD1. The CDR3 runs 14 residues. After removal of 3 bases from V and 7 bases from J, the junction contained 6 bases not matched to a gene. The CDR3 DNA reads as TGTGCCAGCAGTTTGACGGGACAGGGGAGGGAGCAGTACTTC. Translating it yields CASSLTGQGREQYF.

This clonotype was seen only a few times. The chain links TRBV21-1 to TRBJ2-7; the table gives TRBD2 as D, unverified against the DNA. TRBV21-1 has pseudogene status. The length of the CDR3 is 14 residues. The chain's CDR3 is CASSKALRLAEQYF. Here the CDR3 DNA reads TGTGCCAGCAGCAAAGCGCTTCGGTTAGCGGAGCAGTACTTC.

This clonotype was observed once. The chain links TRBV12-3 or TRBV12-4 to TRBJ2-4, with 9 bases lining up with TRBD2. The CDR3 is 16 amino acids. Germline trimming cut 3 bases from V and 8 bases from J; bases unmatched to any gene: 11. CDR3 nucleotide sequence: TGTGCCAGCAGTTTGTTGGCTAGCGGGACTGGGGACATTCAGTACTTC. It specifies CASSLLASGTGDIQYF.

The chain's CDR3 is CASSLWQTSYNEQFF. CDR3 nucleotides: TGTGCCAGCAGCTTATGGCAGACCTCCTACAATGAGCAGTTCTTC. J is TRBJ2-1 and V is TRBV7-3; unclear D gene. This CDR3 spans 15 amino acids. CDR1 SGHTA and CDR2 FQGTGA come from the germline V gene. V was shortened by 2 bases and J by 0 bases, with 8 bases between the two germline ends.

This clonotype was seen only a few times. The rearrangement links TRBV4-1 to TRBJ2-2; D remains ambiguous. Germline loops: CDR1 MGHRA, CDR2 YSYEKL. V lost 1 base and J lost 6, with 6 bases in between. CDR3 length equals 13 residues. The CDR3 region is CASSQGLPGELFF. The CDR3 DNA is TGCGCCAGCAGCCAAGGCCTCCCCGGGGAGCTGTTTTTT.

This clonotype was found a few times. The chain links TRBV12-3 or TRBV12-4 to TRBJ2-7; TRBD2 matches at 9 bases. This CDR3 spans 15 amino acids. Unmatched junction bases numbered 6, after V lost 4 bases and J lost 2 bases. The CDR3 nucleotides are TGTGCCAGCAGTTCGAGCGGGGGGCCCGCCTACGAGCAGTACTTC. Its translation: CASSSSGGPAYEQYF.

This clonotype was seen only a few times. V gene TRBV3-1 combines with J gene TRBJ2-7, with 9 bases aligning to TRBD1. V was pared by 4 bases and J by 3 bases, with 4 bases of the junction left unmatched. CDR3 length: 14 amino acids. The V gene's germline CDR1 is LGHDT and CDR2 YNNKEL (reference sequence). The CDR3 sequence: CASSRDRVGYEQYF. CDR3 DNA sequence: TGTGCCAGCAGCCGGGACAGGGTGGGCTACGAGCAGTACTTC.

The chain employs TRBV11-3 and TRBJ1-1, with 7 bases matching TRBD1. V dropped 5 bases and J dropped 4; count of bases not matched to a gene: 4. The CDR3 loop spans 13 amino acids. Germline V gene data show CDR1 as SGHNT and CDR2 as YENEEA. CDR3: CASSRDSGTEAFF. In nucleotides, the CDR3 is TGTGCCAGCAGCCGGGACAGTGGCACTGAAGCTTTCTTT.

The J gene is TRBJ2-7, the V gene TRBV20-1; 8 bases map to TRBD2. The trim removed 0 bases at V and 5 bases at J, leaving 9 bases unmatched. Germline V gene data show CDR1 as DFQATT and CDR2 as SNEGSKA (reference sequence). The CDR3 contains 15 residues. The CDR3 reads CSAREMSGSSHEQYF. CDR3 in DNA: TGCAGTGCTAGAGAGATGAGCGGGAGTTCTCACGAGCAGTACTTC.

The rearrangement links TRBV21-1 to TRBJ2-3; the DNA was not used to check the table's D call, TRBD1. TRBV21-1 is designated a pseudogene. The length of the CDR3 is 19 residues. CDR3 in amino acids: CASLCLWMTPGQVTDTQYF. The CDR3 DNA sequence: TGTGCCAGCCTTTGCCTATGGATGACCCCGGGACAGGTCACAGATACGCAGTATTTT.